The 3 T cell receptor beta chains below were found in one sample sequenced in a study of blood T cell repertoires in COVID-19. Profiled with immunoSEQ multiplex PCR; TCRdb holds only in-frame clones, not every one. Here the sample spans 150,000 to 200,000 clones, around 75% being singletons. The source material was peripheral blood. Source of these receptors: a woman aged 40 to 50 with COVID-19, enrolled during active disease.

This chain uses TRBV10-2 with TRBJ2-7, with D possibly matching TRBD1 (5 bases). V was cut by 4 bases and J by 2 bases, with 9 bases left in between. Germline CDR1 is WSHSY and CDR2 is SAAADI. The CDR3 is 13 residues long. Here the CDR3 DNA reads TGCGCCAGCAGTGGGGGCAGCCCCTACGAGCAGTACTTC. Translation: CASSGGSPYEQYF.

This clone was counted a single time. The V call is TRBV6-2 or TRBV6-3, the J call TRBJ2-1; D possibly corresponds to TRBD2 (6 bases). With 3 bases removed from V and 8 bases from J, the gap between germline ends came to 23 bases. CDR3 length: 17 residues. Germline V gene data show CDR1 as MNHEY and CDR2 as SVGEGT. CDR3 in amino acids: CASSYWAGSLGVDEQFF. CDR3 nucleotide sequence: TGTGCCAGCAGTTATTGGGCGGGGTCCCTGGGGGTTGATGAGCAGTTCTTC.

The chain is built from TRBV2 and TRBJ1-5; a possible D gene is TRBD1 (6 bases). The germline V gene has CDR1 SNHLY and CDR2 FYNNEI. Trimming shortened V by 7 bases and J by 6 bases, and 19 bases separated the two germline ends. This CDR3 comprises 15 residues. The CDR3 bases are TGTGCCAGCATCCCCGGGACACAGAGGAGTCAGCCCCAGCATTTT. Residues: CASIPGTQRSQPQHF.